The 14 T cell receptor beta chains in this list originate from one sample, sequenced in a study of cytomegalovirus exposure and HLA in healthy donors. The PCR made use of 60 Vbeta and 13 Jbeta primers. Assay used: immunoSEQ multiplex PCR; TCRdb lists only in-frame clones, some missing. The repertoire has about 150,000 clones, approximately 80% of them found once; the top ten carry about 13%. Sequencing was performed on PBMCs. These receptor sequences come from a man in his forties or fifties in good health and CMV-seropositive.

This chain links TRBV10-3 with TRBJ2-6; TRBD1 is a possible D gene (6 bases). V dropped 10 bases and J dropped 0 bases, with 10 bases sitting between them. The CDR3 totals 14 residues. Germline CDR1 ENHRY, CDR2 SYGVKD. The CDR3 DNA reads as TGTGCCACCCGACAGGACTCTGGGGCCAACGTCCTGACTTTC. Protein sequence: CATRQDSGANVLTF.

This clone appeared a few times. This sequence joins TRBV4-3 and TRBJ2-7, with 10 bases fitting TRBD1. The length of the CDR3 is 15 residues. The trim removed 5 bases at V and 4 bases at J, leaving 8 bases unmatched. Germline V CDR1 and CDR2: LGHNA, YSLEER. The CDR3 here is CASSWDRGAGYEQYF. The CDR3 DNA reads as TGCGCCAGCAGCTGGGACAGGGGCGCGGGTTACGAGCAGTACTTC.

This clone appeared a few times. This rearrangement joins TRBV4-3 to TRBJ1-2; tentatively, D is TRBD1 (5 bases). CDR1 is LGHNA, CDR2 YSLEER, per germline. The V gene lost 4 bases and the J gene lost 7 bases, with 13 bases spanning the gap. The CDR3 is made up of 13 amino acids. For the CDR3, the DNA is TGCGCCAGCAGCCTTATATTGGGGGGTGGCTACACCTTC. It encodes CASSLILGGGYTF.

This clone was counted a single time. V and J are TRBV28 and TRBJ2-5, with D possibly TRBD2 on 6 matching bases. Germline V lookup: CDR1 MDHEN, CDR2 SYDVKM. This CDR3 is built from 14 residues. Trimming left V 5 bases short and J 4 bases short, with 14 bases between. In DNA, the CDR3 is TGTGCCAGCAGTAGAACTAGCTCCCCAGAGACCCAGTACTTC. Translated: CASSRTSSPETQYF.

V is TRBV5-4 and J is TRBJ2-7; 9 bases are shared with TRBD1. V lost 4 bases to trimming and J lost 5 bases; unmatched junction nucleotides: 10. The germline V gene has CDR1 SGHNT and CDR2 YYREEE (reference sequence). The CDR3 runs to 15 residues. The CDR3 sequence is CASSQPGQGGNEQYF. CDR3 DNA: TGTGCCAGCAGCCAGCCGGGACAGGGAGGGAACGAGCAGTACTTC.

Only one count was recorded for this clone. An end of the junction does not agree with germline; a read error may underlie this. The V call is TRBV7-9, the J call TRBJ1-4; 7 bases line up with TRBD1. The germline V gene encodes CDR1 SEHNR and CDR2 FQNEAQ (reference sequence). CDR3 size: 15 residues. The CDR3 DNA sequence: TGTTCCAGCAGCCGTCTATCCGGGACAGCGGAAAAACTGTTTTTT. Amino acids: CSSSRLSGTAEKLFF.

This rearrangement joins TRBV9 to TRBJ2-5; 13 bases are a match to TRBD2. V trimming: 3 bases; J trimming: 11 bases; junction bases outside the gene matches: 4. The CDR3 length is 13 residues. Germline loops: CDR1 SGDLS, CDR2 YYNGEE. The CDR3 region is CASSDGTSGEQYF. The CDR3 bases are TGTGCCAGCAGCGATGGGACTAGCGGGGAGCAGTACTTC. Using reference TRBV9 and TRBJ2-5 for the parts outside the CDR3, the full variable domain is DSGVTQTPKHLITATGQRVTLRCSPRSGDLSVYWYQQSLDQGLQFLIQYYNGEERAKGNILERFSAQQFPDLHSELNLSSLELGDSALYFCASSDGTSGEQYFGPGTRLLVL.

The V gene is TRBV27, the J gene TRBJ1-2; a possible D gene is TRBD1 (6 bases). Germline CDR1 MNHEY, CDR2 SMNVEV (reference sequence). Between the trimmed V and J ends, which lost 3 bases and 2 bases, there was a span of 7 bases. This CDR3 has 13 residues. CDR3: CASSFRGNYGYTF. In nucleotides, the CDR3 is TGTGCCAGCAGTTTTAGGGGGAACTATGGCTACACCTTC.

The rearrangement joins TRBV7-9 to TRBJ2-1, with 9 positions matching TRBD2. The CDR3 contains 11 residues. After removal of 3 bases from V and 16 bases from J, the junction contained 4 bases not matched to a gene. The germline gives CDR1 SEHNR, CDR2 FQNEAQ (reference sequence). The CDR3, as DNA: TGTGCCAGCAGCTTTCTAGCGGGACATTTCTTC. This encodes CASSFLAGHFF. Looking up the rest from reference TRBV7-9 and TRBJ2-1 gives the full variable domain: DTGVSQNPRHKITKRGQNVTFRCDPISEHNRLYWYRQTLGQGPEFLTYFQNEAQLEKSRLLSDRFSAERPKGSFSTLEIQRTEQGDSAMYLCASSFLAGHFFGPGTRLTVL.

J is TRBJ1-1 and V is TRBV6-4, with a weak D call TRBD1 (5 bases). In germline, CDR1 is MRHNA, CDR2 SNTAGT. Deletions cut 6 bases from V and 0 bases from J, with 11 bases between. The CDR3 extends over 14 amino acids. The CDR3 is CASRSDSVNTEAFF. The CDR3 bases are TGTGCCAGCAGGAGCGACAGCGTGAACACTGAAGCTTTCTTT.

This clone was picked up a small number of times. The chain combines TRBV7-9 with TRBJ2-1, with D maybe TRBD1 (5 bases). CDR1 and CDR2 from the germline V gene are SEHNR and FQNEAQ (reference sequence). The CDR3 has 14 amino acids. The V end was cut by 1 base, the J end by 5 bases, with 9 bases between. The CDR3 coding sequence is TGTGCCAGCAGCTTAGAAACAGGCGACAATGAGCAGTTCTTC. Protein product: CASSLETGDNEQFF.

The V gene is TRBV15, the J gene TRBJ1-3; weak D call: TRBD1 (6 bases). V lost 8 bases, J lost 3 bases, and 14 bases lay in between. Germline lookup yields CDR1 LNHNV and CDR2 YYDKDF (reference sequence). This CDR3 is built from 14 residues. This chain's CDR3 is CATDLQGDGNTIYF. The CDR3 DNA sequence: TGTGCCACCGATCTACAGGGTGATGGAAACACCATATATTTT. Combining the CDR3 with reference TRBV15 and TRBJ1-3 gives the whole variable domain DAMVIQNPRYQVTQFGKPVTLSCSQTLNHNVMYWYQQKSSQAPKLLFHYYDKDFNNEADTPDNFQSRRPNTSFCFLDIRSPGLGDTAMYLCATDLQGDGNTIYFGEGSWLTVV.

The V call is TRBV6-6, the J call TRBJ2-5, with a tentative D call TRBD1 (7 bases). The DNA end lines up better with TRBJ2-7; the J call may be wrong. Germline V gene sequence: CDR1 MNHNY, CDR2 SVGAGI (reference sequence). There are 15 residues in the CDR3. CDR3 in amino acids: CASRGGGQGAYEQYF. The CDR3 nucleotides read TGTGCCAGCAGGGGGGGCGGTCAGGGGGCCTACGAGCAGTACTTC.

The chain has TRBV7-2 and TRBJ2-1, with TRBD2 identical over 9 bases. This CDR3 spans 15 amino acids. V dropped 6 bases and J dropped 4; count of bases not matched to a gene: 7. From germline, CDR1 is SGHTA and CDR2 FQGNSA. CDR3 sequence reads: CASSSSGDPYNEQFF. In DNA, the CDR3 is TGTGCCAGCAGTTCTAGCGGGGACCCATACAATGAGCAGTTCTTC. Full variable domain (rest looked up from reference TRBV7-2 and TRBJ2-1): GAGVSQSPSNKVTEKGKDVELRCDPISGHTALYWYRQSLGQGLEFLIYFQGNSAPDKSGLPSDRFSAERTGGSVSTLTIQRTQQEDSAVYLCASSSSGDPYNEQFFGPGTRLTVL.